The clone carrying this T cell receptor beta chain was counted between two and nine times. The sample originates from a study of shared clonotypes between healthy human individuals. The assay was run at deep level. Evenly divided among several immunoSEQ plates was the genomic DNA of each subset. Sequencing was performed with immunoSEQ multiplex PCR; in TCRdb, only in-frame clones are kept and a portion is missing. The sample shows a few million clones, over 90% of them seen only once. The sample consisted of naive CD4+ T cells from PBMCs. The sample's subset: CD45RA+ positively selected. The TCR originated in a young man in good health. Some clones in this sample may be carry-over from other donors' samples.

CDR3 coding DNA: TGTGCCAGCAGCTACGAGCAGTACTTC. It is translated as CASSYEQYF. The V gene is TRBV5-8, the J gene TRBJ2-7; unclear D gene. The V end lost 3 bases, the J end lost 5 bases, and 0 bases lay between the germline ends. Germline CDR1 is SGHTS and CDR2 is YDEGEE. The CDR3 has 9 residues.